Below, 18 T cell receptor beta chains from the same sample are listed, as sequenced in a study of blood T cell repertoires in COVID-19. Sequencing was performed with immunoSEQ multiplex PCR; in TCRdb, only in-frame clones are kept and a portion is missing. The table lists more than 350,000 clones, around 87% of them singletons. The sequencing sample was made of peripheral blood. The receptor source for this set is a woman aged 25 to 45 with COVID-19, enrolled during active disease.

The genes are TRBV2 and TRBJ1-5, with 7 bases aligning to TRBD1. The length of the CDR3 is 14 residues. CDR1 is SNHLY, CDR2 FYNNEI, per germline. Germline trimming cut 7 bases from V and 4 bases from J; bases unmatched to any gene: 7. Here the CDR3 reads CASTLTGKNQPQHF. The CDR3 DNA reads TGTGCCAGCACTTTGACAGGGAAAAATCAGCCCCAGCATTTT.

This sequence joins TRBV28 and TRBJ2-2, with D possibly TRBD1 on 5 matching bases. The germline V and J ends were trimmed by 2 bases and 6 bases, with 10 bases remaining between them. Per germline, CDR1 MDHEN and CDR2 SYDVKM. This CDR3 has 14 residues. CDR3 bases: TGTGCCAGCAGTTTAAGGGGCGCCTCCGGGGAGCTGTTTTTT. Its translation is CASSLRGASGELFF.

This chain joins TRBV5-1 and TRBJ2-7, with 8 nucleotides matching TRBD1. This CDR3 has 14 residues. The trim removed 4 bases at V and 5 bases at J, leaving 8 bases unmatched. Per the germline V gene, CDR1 is SGHRS and CDR2 is YFSETQ. The CDR3 spells CASSPGRGQNEQYF. CDR3 coding DNA: TGCGCCAGCAGCCCTGGCAGGGGGCAAAACGAGCAGTACTTC.

This clone was counted a single time. This CDR3 is CASSEARGGYGYTF. The DNA of the CDR3 is TGTGCCAGCAGTGAGGCTAGGGGCGGCTATGGCTACACCTTC. This chain links TRBV2 with TRBJ1-2, with D possibly TRBD1 on 5 matching bases. The V gene lost 3 bases and the J gene lost 4 bases, with 12 bases spanning the gap. This CDR3 spans 14 amino acids. Germline-derived CDR1 and CDR2 are SNHLY and FYNNEI.

V usage is TRBV3-1 (or the pseudogene TRBV3-2) and J usage is TRBJ2-1; maybe TRBD2 (6 bases). Germline V gene sequence: CDR1 LGHDT, CDR2 YNNKEL (reference sequence). This CDR3 spans 17 amino acids. V was cut by 4 bases and J by 4 bases, with 20 bases left in between. This CDR3 is CASSRPLAGNTYNEQFF. CDR3 DNA: TGTGCCAGCAGCCGTCCCCTCGCGGGGAATACATACAATGAGCAGTTCTTC.

This clone was seen a few times. The chain employs TRBV4-2 and TRBJ1-1, with TRBD1 identical over 7 bases. The CDR3 extends over 14 amino acids. CDR1 and CDR2 (germline): LGHNA, YNFKEQ. With V trimmed by 4 bases and J by 5 bases, 7 bases remained unmatched. The CDR3 nucleotides read TGTGCCAGCAGCCCTCCCACAGGGGTGACTGAAGCTTTCTTT. Protein: CASSPPTGVTEAFF.

Written as DNA, the CDR3 is TGTGCCAGCAGCTTAGGAGCGGGAGACTCCTACAATGAGCAGTTCTTC. It encodes CASSLGAGDSYNEQFF. The J gene is TRBJ2-1, the V gene TRBV7-8; 8 bases are a match to TRBD2. The trim removed 1 base at V and 0 bases at J, leaving 2 bases unmatched. The CDR3 is made up of 16 amino acids. CDR1 SGHVS and CDR2 FQNEAQ come from the germline V gene.

CDR3 in amino acids: CSGQGFMNTEAFF. In nucleotides, the CDR3 is TGCAGCGGGCAGGGGTTTATGAACACTGAAGCTTTCTTT. The gene calls are TRBV29-1 and TRBJ1-1; D is perhaps TRBD1 (6 bases). This CDR3 has 13 amino acids. Trimming removed 7 bases at V and 0 bases at J, with 12 bases between. CDR1 is SQVTM, CDR2 ANQGSEA, per germline.

V usage is TRBV9 and J usage is TRBJ2-6; D gene unclear. Trimming stripped 4 bases from V and 0 bases from J, with 8 bases between. Germline V gene lookup returns CDR1 SGDLS and CDR2 YYNGEE. The CDR3 runs 15 residues. CDR3 in amino acids: CASSLPVSGANVLTF. CDR3 DNA sequence: TGTGCCAGCAGCCTTCCAGTCTCTGGGGCCAACGTCCTGACTTTC.

The chain uses TRBV20-1 and TRBJ2-5, with a possible D match to TRBD2 (5 bases). This CDR3 has 11 amino acids. V gave up 5 bases and J gave up 6 bases, with 10 bases separating them. Germline CDR1 is DFQATT and CDR2 is SNEGSKA (reference sequence). CDR3 sequence: CSAVHGKTQYF. In nucleotides, the CDR3 is TGCAGTGCTGTTCACGGGAAGACCCAGTACTTC.

The V and J genes are TRBV7-8 and TRBJ2-3; D unresolved. CDR1 and CDR2 (germline): SGHVS, FQNEAQ. Trimming cost V 5 bases and J 2 bases, with 5 bases left between them. The CDR3 is made up of 12 amino acids. The DNA of the CDR3 is TGTGCCAGCAGCCCCAACACAGATACGCAGTATTTT. It encodes CASSPNTDTQYF.

The chain joins TRBV11-2 to TRBJ2-7; the D is unclear. Per germline, CDR1 SGHAT and CDR2 FQNNGV. V lost 3 bases and J lost 0, with 6 bases in between. The CDR3 length is 13 residues. CDR3 in DNA: TGTGCCAGCAGCTTTTCAGTCTCCTACGAGCAGTACTTC. Translating it yields CASSFSVSYEQYF.

In nucleotides, the CDR3 is TGTGCCGGAAAAGACAGGGGAGGCGATACGCAGTATTTT. It yields the protein CAGKDRGGDTQYF. This chain uses TRBV6-5 with TRBJ2-3, with 8 nucleotides matching TRBD1. CDR3 size: 13 residues. Germline V gene lookup returns CDR1 MNHEY and CDR2 SVGAGI. Trimming removed 11 bases from V and 6 bases from J; junction bases left unmatched: 10.

This clone was seen more than once but under ten times. The CDR3 sequence is CASSLAGAGNTIYF. The CDR3 nucleotides read TGTGCCAGCAGTTTAGCAGGGGCTGGAAACACCATATATTTT. The V gene is TRBV28, the J gene TRBJ1-3, with D perhaps matching TRBD1 (6 bases). The CDR3 contains 14 residues. V lost 2 bases to trimming and J lost 2 bases, with 7 bases between them. Germline V lookup: CDR1 MDHEN, CDR2 SYDVKM.

This chain joins TRBV6-5 and TRBJ2-1, with 8 positions matching TRBD1. The V and J ends lost 5 bases and 10 bases, in that order; junction bases with no gene match: 4. Germline V gene sequence: CDR1 MNHEY, CDR2 SVGAGI. CDR3 length equals 12 residues. The CDR3 is CASSRTGREQFF. For the CDR3, the DNA is TGTGCCAGCAGTCGGACAGGGAGGGAGCAGTTCTTC.

This chain connects TRBV2 to TRBJ1-6, with TRBD1 as a possible D gene (5 bases). V was trimmed by 9 bases and J by 0 bases, leaving 9 bases between them. Germline-derived CDR1 and CDR2 are SNHLY and FYNNEI. The CDR3 consists of 14 residues. The CDR3 is CARQGDSYNSPLHF. CDR3 bases: TGTGCCAGGCAGGGTGACTCCTATAATTCACCCCTCCACTTT.

This clone was seen just once. The chain links TRBV5-1 to TRBJ2-2, with D tentatively TRBD2 (5 bases). The CDR3 contains 15 residues. Germline V CDR1 and CDR2: SGHRS, YFSETQ. The germline V and J ends were trimmed by 0 bases and 0 bases, with 6 bases remaining between them. Here the CDR3 DNA reads TGCGCCAGCAGCTTGGGACTACCGAACACCGGGGAGCTGTTTTTT. It translates to CASSLGLPNTGELFF.

The chain uses TRBV30 and TRBJ1-1; tentative D call: TRBD1 (6 bases). Per germline, CDR1 GTSNPN and CDR2 SVGIG (reference sequence). Trimming stripped 1 base from V and 1 base from J, with 10 bases between. This CDR3 is 14 amino acids long. CDR3 nucleotides: TGTGCCTGGAGTGGGGGGCAGGGGAACACTGAAGCTTTCTTT. The encoded protein is CAWSGGQGNTEAFF.